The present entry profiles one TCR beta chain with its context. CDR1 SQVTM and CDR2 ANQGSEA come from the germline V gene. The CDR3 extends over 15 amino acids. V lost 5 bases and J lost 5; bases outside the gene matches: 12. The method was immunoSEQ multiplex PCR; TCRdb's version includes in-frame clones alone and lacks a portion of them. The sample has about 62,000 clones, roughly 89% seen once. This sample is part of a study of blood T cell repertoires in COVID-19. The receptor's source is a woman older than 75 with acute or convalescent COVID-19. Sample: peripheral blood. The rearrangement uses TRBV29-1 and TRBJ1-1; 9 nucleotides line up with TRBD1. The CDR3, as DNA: TGCAGCGTTAGTACAGGGGGCGCGAGGGGGACTGAAGCTTTCTTT. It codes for CSVSTGGARGTEAFF.